This T cell receptor (beta chain) was profiled in a study of neoadjuvant anti-PD-1 for oral cavity cancer. Study summary: Around day 43, patients without progression received a fourth nivolumab dose before surgery.

V was shortened by 8 bases and J by 4 bases, with 5 bases between the two germline ends. CDR1 and CDR2 (germline): MNHNY, SVGAGI (reference sequence). The CDR3 is 10 amino acids. This clone was picked up a small number of times. Time point in this sample: after neoadjuvant nivolumab, at surgical resection. Patients had newly diagnosed, untreated stage II-IVA oral cavity squamous cell carcinoma. Tumor libraries mostly used about 4.5 ug genomic DNA, two replicates each. Clones were sequenced by immunoSEQ multiplex PCR, and TCRdb holds only the in-frame ones, with some missing. This sample has around 25,000 clones, with 25% to 35% found just once.

The sample in question was tumor tissue, obtained after nivolumab (anti-PD-1) treatment. This clonotype was sampled from a person between 40 and 85 years old with oral cavity squamous cell carcinoma. V gene TRBV6-6 combines with J gene TRBJ1-1, with D unresolved. As DNA, the CDR3 is TGTGCCAGCGGGTCCACTGAAGCTTTCTTT. Translated, it gives CASGSTEAFF.